The 25 T cell receptor beta chains listed next were all sequenced from one sample in a study of beta chain features in type 1 diabetes. cDNA synthesis used the whole RNA isolate, giving expressed TCRB sequences. The method was immunoSEQ multiplex PCR; TCRdb's version includes in-frame clones alone and lacks a portion of them. The table has fewer than 900,000 clones, about 17% seen once. Sequencing input: naive CD4+ T cells from blood. Receptor source: a woman between 18 and 29 years old in good health.

In this sample, this clone turned up a few times. This chain links TRBV7-8 with TRBJ2-3; 10 bases map to TRBD1. V trimming: 5 bases; J trimming: 3 bases; junction bases outside the gene matches: 11. Germline values: CDR1 SGHVS, CDR2 FQNEAQ. CDR3 length equals 17 residues. CDR3 in amino acids: CASSHSKGQGRTDTQYF. The CDR3 DNA sequence: TGTGCCAGCAGCCACTCTAAGGGACAGGGGAGGACAGATACGCAGTATTTT.

This clone has just a few counts. This chain links TRBV11-2 with TRBJ1-2; 7 bases are shared with TRBD1. The CDR3 has 18 residues. CDR1 and CDR2 from the germline V gene are SGHAT and FQNNGV. Losses at the gene ends were 0 bases for V and 4 bases for J; bases not matched to a gene: 14. CDR3 DNA: TGTGCCAGCAGCTTAGATGGGACAGTTAATTCCCAAACCTATGGCTACACCTTC. The encoded protein is CASSLDGTVNSQTYGYTF.

This chain uses TRBV28 with TRBJ1-4; 7 bases line up with TRBD1. J was trimmed by 9 bases and V by 6 bases; bases with no gene match: 10. This CDR3 region has 14 residues. Germline values: CDR1 MDHEN, CDR2 SYDVKM. CDR3 DNA: TGTGCCAGCAGCCCACCTCCGGACAGGAAAAAACTGTTTTTT. Its translation: CASSPPPDRKKLFF. Together with reference TRBV28 and TRBJ1-4, the CDR3 gives the full variable domain: DVKVTQSSRYLVKRTGEKVFLECVQDMDHENMFWYRQDPGLGLRLIYFSYDVKMKEKGDIPEGYSVSREKKERFSLILESASTNQTSMYLCASSPPPDRKKLFFGSGTQLSVL.

This clone has only a few counts. The chain carries TRBV7-9 and TRBJ1-2; D gene ambiguous. This CDR3 has 13 residues. V was pared by 5 bases and J by 8 bases, with 15 bases between. Germline V gives CDR1 SEHNR, CDR2 FQNEAQ (reference sequence). The CDR3 coding sequence is TGTGCCAGCAGCAGTACCGGGCCTTTGGGCTACACCTTC. This translates into CASSSTGPLGYTF.

The J gene is TRBJ1-4, the V gene TRBV27, with TRBD1 matching over 8 bases. The germline gives CDR1 MNHEY, CDR2 SMNVEV (reference sequence). This CDR3 region has 16 residues. J lost 6 bases, V lost 4 bases, and 10 bases had no gene match. This chain's CDR3 is CASSSYTPGQDEKLFF. CDR3 DNA sequence: TGTGCCAGCAGTTCGTACACACCGGGACAGGATGAAAAACTGTTTTTT.

This clone was seen more than once but under ten times. In the same sample, other DNA sequences code for this CDR3. The V call is TRBV7-8, the J call TRBJ2-1; 11 nucleotides align to TRBD2. The germline V gene encodes CDR1 SGHVS and CDR2 FQNEAQ. This CDR3 region has 17 residues. V lost 2 bases and J lost 9; bases outside the gene matches: 12. The CDR3 is CASSLLYRLAGGGEQFF. DNA of the CDR3: TGTGCCAGCAGCTTACTTTACCGGCTAGCGGGAGGAGGTGAGCAGTTCTTC. Full variable domain (outside the CDR3, taken from reference TRBV7-8 and TRBJ2-1): GAGVSQSPRYKVAKRGQDVALRCDPISGHVSLFWYQQALGQGPEFLTYFQNEAQLDKSGLPSDRFFAERPEGSVSTLKIQRTQQEDSAVYLCASSLLYRLAGGGEQFFGPGTRLTVL.

A few counts support this clone. The sample contains more than one DNA sequence encoding this CDR3. V and J are TRBV28 and TRBJ1-1; 10 bases agree with TRBD1. The CDR3 runs to 16 residues. Germline CDR1 and CDR2: MDHEN and SYDVKM. With 5 bases clipped from V and 4 bases from J, the junction kept 10 bases outside the gene matches. This CDR3 is CASSLILRTGGTEAFF. CDR3 coding DNA: TGTGCCAGCAGTCTTATACTTCGGACAGGGGGCACTGAAGCTTTCTTT.

The J gene is TRBJ1-1, the V gene TRBV18, with no clear D. V shed 4 bases and J shed 5 bases, with 14 bases lying between them. From germline, CDR1 is KGHSH and CDR2 LQKENI. This CDR3 is 14 amino acids long. The CDR3 loop is CASSLNREGTEAFF. CDR3 in DNA: TGTGCCAGCTCACTAAACCGGGAGGGTACTGAAGCTTTCTTT.

This clone was detected a few times. This sequence joins TRBV7-9 and TRBJ2-1, with 11 bases aligning to TRBD2. The CDR3 consists of 15 residues. V lost 4 bases to trimming and J lost 6 bases; unmatched junction nucleotides: 5. Germline assignment: CDR1 SEHNR and CDR2 FQNEAQ (reference sequence). CDR3 bases: TGTGCCAGCAGCTCGCCGGGACTAGCGGTCAATGAGCAGTTCTTC. Its translation is CASSSPGLAVNEQFF.

The CDR3 DNA sequence: TGTGCCAGTAGTGCGGTAGCGGGAGTAATTAGGAATGAGCAGTTCTTC. Its protein product is CASSAVAGVIRNEQFF. The rearrangement uses TRBV19 and TRBJ2-1, with 9 bases that match TRBD2. The germline V gene encodes CDR1 LNHDA and CDR2 SQIVND (reference sequence). The CDR3 loop spans 16 amino acids. J was trimmed by 7 bases and V by 5 bases; bases with no gene match: 12. The whole variable domain, filled in from reference TRBV19 and TRBJ2-1, reads DGGITQSPKYLFRKEGQNVTLSCEQNLNHDAMYWYRQDPGQGLRLIYYSQIVNDFQKGDIAEGYSVSREKKESFPLTVTSAQKNPTAFYLCASSAVAGVIRNEQFFGPGTRLTVL.

The V call is TRBV4-3, the J call TRBJ2-5; the match to TRBD2 covers 11 bases. The CDR3 has 19 amino acids. The germline V gene encodes CDR1 LGHNA and CDR2 YSLEER. V lost 0 bases, J lost 5 bases, and 14 bases stayed unmatched. The CDR3 DNA reads TGCGCCAGCAGCCAAGACCGACTAGCGGGACGACGAATGGTGGAGACCCAGTACTTC. Translated, it gives CASSQDRLAGRRMVETQYF.

The chain is built from TRBV12-5 and TRBJ2-1; 12 nucleotides align to TRBD2. The germline V gene has CDR1 LGHNT and CDR2 FRNRAP. V gave up 6 bases and J gave up 9 bases; unmatched junction bases: 3. This CDR3 is 13 amino acids long. The CDR3 loop reads CASGRTSGTEQFF. CDR3 bases: TGTGCTAGTGGGCGGACTAGCGGGACTGAGCAGTTCTTC. Filled out from reference TRBV12-5 and TRBJ2-1, the complete variable domain reads DARVTQTPRHKVTEMGQEVTMRCQPILGHNTVFWYRQTMMQGLELLAYFRNRAPLDDSGMPKDRFSAEMPDATLATLKIQPSEPRDSAVYFCASGRTSGTEQFFGPGTRLTVL.

The V and J genes are TRBV7-2 and TRBJ1-4; no reliable D call. The ends were cut back, 10 bases at V and 8 bases at J, with 29 bases in the middle. The CDR3 contains 17 residues. Per the germline V gene, CDR1 is SGHTA and CDR2 is FQGNSA. The DNA for the CDR3 is TGTGCCACCACACTAAATTCCCAAGGCAAGCCGGGCGAAAAACTGTTTTTT. This codes for CATTLNSQGKPGEKLFF.

This clone was recorded a few times. The chain is built from TRBV29-1 and TRBJ2-5; a possible D gene is TRBD1 (5 bases). The end of the DNA is better explained by TRBJ2-7, so the J call may be wrong. Per germline, CDR1 SQVTM and CDR2 ANQGSEA. The CDR3 runs to 12 residues. The CDR3 DNA reads TGCAGCGTTAGACAGACCACCTACGAGCAGTACTTC. It yields the protein CSVRQTTYEQYF.

The J gene is TRBJ2-3, the V gene TRBV7-3; weak D call: TRBD1 (5 bases). Trimming took off 5 bases at V and 0 bases at J, with 12 bases between the two ends. CDR1 is SGHTA, CDR2 FQGTGA, per germline. CDR3 length equals 15 residues. CDR3 in DNA: TGTGCCAGCAGCGGGGCGGCAGTGAGCACAGATACGCAGTATTTT. This sequence encodes CASSGAAVSTDTQYF.

The rearrangement links TRBV10-3 to TRBJ1-2, with D unresolved. The CDR3 consists of 13 residues. V lost 2 bases and J lost 2, with 6 bases in between. Germline V CDR1 and CDR2: ENHRY, SYGVKD. Here the CDR3 reads CAISEARNYGYTF. CDR3 DNA: TGTGCCATCAGTGAGGCCAGGAACTATGGCTACACCTTC.

This chain joins TRBV28 and TRBJ2-7, with TRBD1 matching 7 bases. The CDR3 totals 15 residues. After removal of 6 bases from V and 2 bases from J, the junction contained 10 bases not matched to a gene. The germline CDR1 and CDR2 sequences are MDHEN and SYDVKM. As DNA, the CDR3 is TGTGCCAGCAGAAGGACAACAGGGGTCCCCTACGAGCAGTACTTC. Translation: CASRRTTGVPYEQYF. The full variable domain, in which reference TRBV28 and TRBJ2-7 provide the parts outside the CDR3, is DVKVTQSSRYLVKRTGEKVFLECVQDMDHENMFWYRQDPGLGLRLIYFSYDVKMKEKGDIPEGYSVSREKKERFSLILESASTNQTSMYLCASRRTTGVPYEQYFGPGTRLTVT.

The chain is built from TRBV15 and TRBJ2-1, with 10 bases identical to TRBD2. The CDR3 is 17 amino acids. Germline V gives CDR1 LNHNV, CDR2 YYDKDF (reference sequence). V shed 3 bases, J shed 4 bases, and the junction held 9 bases outside the gene matches. The CDR3 reads CATSSMTGLAEYNEQFF. The CDR3 DNA reads TGTGCCACCAGCAGTATGACCGGACTAGCGGAGTACAATGAGCAGTTCTTC.

This chain links TRBV5-1 with TRBJ2-5; TRBD1 aligns across 10 bases. The CDR3 is 14 amino acids. CDR1 and CDR2 (germline): SGHRS, YFSETQ. Trimming cost V 4 bases and J 5 bases; bases outside gene matches: 5. The CDR3 nucleotides are TGCGCCAGCAGCGGACCGGGACAGGGGGAGACCCAGTACTTC. It translates to CASSGPGQGETQYF.

The V gene is TRBV5-1, the J gene TRBJ2-7; 8 nucleotides match TRBD2. The CDR3 has 18 residues. The germline gives CDR1 SGHRS, CDR2 YFSETQ. V lost 1 base to trimming and J lost 0 bases; unmatched junction nucleotides: 12. CDR3 region: CASSLLGGRPGPSYEQYF. The CDR3, as DNA: TGCGCCAGCAGCTTGTTAGGCGGGAGGCCCGGACCCTCCTACGAGCAGTACTTC.

This chain uses TRBV7-9 with TRBJ2-2, with a weak D call TRBD1 (6 bases). Germline CDR1 SEHNR, CDR2 FQNEAQ (reference sequence). This CDR3 has 15 amino acids. The germline V and J ends were trimmed by 5 bases and 2 bases, with 12 bases remaining between them. DNA of the CDR3: TGTGCCAGCAGCCCCGGGACACTTAACACCGGGGAGCTGTTTTTT. Translation: CASSPGTLNTGELFF.

This clone was counted only a few times. The V gene is TRBV28, the J gene TRBJ2-1, with 11 bases lining up with TRBD2. The CDR3 length is 16 residues. CDR1 and CDR2 from the germline V gene are MDHEN and SYDVKM. V gave up 5 bases and J gave up 3 bases; unmatched junction bases: 6. The CDR3 sequence is CASSPSGLAGYNEQFF. In DNA, the CDR3 is TGTGCCAGCAGTCCTAGTGGACTAGCGGGCTACAATGAGCAGTTCTTC.

This clone was found a few times. Additional DNA sequences in this sample encode the identical CDR3. The chain couples TRBV2 to TRBJ1-5; D is unresolved. The germline gives CDR1 SNHLY, CDR2 FYNNEI. Deletions cut 4 bases from V and 4 bases from J, with 8 bases between. The CDR3 has 13 residues. The CDR3 DNA is TGTGCCAGCAGTGCTACTGGGAATCAGCCCCAGCATTTT. Its translation: CASSATGNQPQHF.

The chain joins TRBV5-1 to TRBJ2-3; 7 bases are a match to TRBD2. V dropped 3 bases and J dropped 2; count of bases not matched to a gene: 3. Germline CDR1 is SGHRS and CDR2 is YFSETQ. This CDR3 spans 14 amino acids. This CDR3 reads CASSWTRITDTQYF. The CDR3, as DNA: TGCGCCAGCAGCTGGACTAGGATCACAGATACGCAGTATTTT.

This clone has only a few counts. The chain carries TRBV7-9 and TRBJ2-7; possible D gene TRBD2, 7 bases. The V end was cut by 5 bases, the J end by 12 bases, with 17 bases between. The germline gives CDR1 SEHNR, CDR2 FQNEAQ (reference sequence). The CDR3 is made up of 12 amino acids. The CDR3 loop is CASSPQGGIGYF. The CDR3 bases are TGTGCCAGCAGCCCACAGGGAGGGATTGGGTACTTC.